This TCR beta chain is drawn from a study of T cell responses to AZD1222 COVID-19 vaccine. The table came from immunoSEQ multiplex PCR; TCRdb's copy has only in-frame clones and leaves some out. Seen here are 100,000 to 150,000 clones, roughly 82% observed once, and the top ten hold around 27%. The CDR3 runs 18 residues. Germline CDR1 reads SEHNR; CDR2 reads FQNEAQ (reference sequence). The J segment lost 4 bases and the V segment lost 4 bases, leaving 11 bases of the junction unmatched. Whether given at about 4 or about 12 weeks, second doses were pooled. J is TRBJ2-2 and V is TRBV7-9; the match to TRBD1 covers 11 bases. Sample: peripheral blood, taken 28 days after the second AZD1222 dose. The sequence was collected from an adult who received the AZD1222 COVID-19 vaccine. CDR3 region: CASSSSPPGTGGTGELFF. CDR3 in DNA: TGTGCCAGCAGCTCGTCACCACCAGGGACAGGGGGCACCGGGGAGCTGTTTTTT.